The 25 T cell receptor beta chains in this list originate from one sample, sequenced in a study of Ad26.COV2.S vaccination and SARS-CoV-2 variants. As to treatment: 15 to 20 received Ad26.COV2.S at low or high dose, single or two shots; a few received placebo; per-sample allocation not given. Collection of samples fell on day 63 after the first vaccine or placebo injection. The assay was immunoSEQ multiplex PCR, and TCRdb's table has in-frame clones only and misses some. The table has roughly 320,000 clones, more than 70% seen once. The sample here was peripheral blood, taken in a trial of Ad26.COV2.S vaccine versus placebo. These receptors were collected from a person between 18 and 65 years old who received the Ad26.COV2.S COVID-19 vaccine or a placebo.

The chain links TRBV18 to TRBJ1-1; D is undetermined. Per the germline V gene, CDR1 is KGHSH and CDR2 is LQKENI. The V end was cut by 4 bases, the J end by 6 bases, with 21 bases between. The CDR3 is 16 amino acids. In nucleotides, the CDR3 is TGTGCCAGCTCACGGTTACTCGGTGACCAAGTCGCTGAAGCTTTCTTT. This codes for CASSRLLGDQVAEAFF.

The chain couples TRBV10-3 to TRBJ2-7; D is undetermined. The CDR3 extends over 13 amino acids. Germline V lookup: CDR1 ENHRY, CDR2 SYGVKD. With 2 bases removed from V and 7 bases from J, the gap between germline ends came to 12 bases. This CDR3 reads CAISETTNVEQYF. The CDR3 DNA reads TGTGCCATCAGTGAGACAACCAACGTGGAGCAGTACTTC.

This clone was seen more than once but under ten times. This chain joins TRBV7-9 and TRBJ1-1; TRBD1 aligns across 9 bases. V was clipped by 2 bases and J by 3 bases; unmatched bases: 10. This CDR3 has 17 residues. CDR1 and CDR2 from the germline V gene are SEHNR and FQNEAQ (reference sequence). CDR3 DNA: TGTGCCAGCAGCTTAATAGGATACAGACAGGGGGACACTGAAGCTTTCTTT. This codes for CASSLIGYRQGDTEAFF.

V and J are TRBV6-5 and TRBJ1-1; unclear D gene. The V gene's germline CDR1 is MNHEY and CDR2 SVGAGI. The V gene lost 8 bases and the J gene lost 0 bases, with 13 bases spanning the gap. The CDR3 is 14 residues long. The CDR3 spells CASGLVGLNTEAFF. CDR3 DNA: TGTGCCAGCGGCCTGGTTGGCTTGAACACTGAAGCTTTCTTT.

The chain couples TRBV3-1 (or the pseudogene TRBV3-2) to TRBJ2-5, with D perhaps matching TRBD1 (5 bases). Trimming cost V 4 bases and J 4 bases, with 13 bases left between them. Germline CDR1 is LGHDT and CDR2 is YNNKEL (reference sequence). The CDR3 is 14 amino acids. CDR3 loop: CASSPQGKGETQYF. The CDR3 nucleotides read TGTGCCAGCAGCCCCCAGGGAAAAGGAGAGACCCAGTACTTC.

The rearrangement joins TRBV7-3 to TRBJ2-5; D is possibly TRBD1 or TRBD2 (6 bases each). The CDR3 covers 16 residues. The germline V gene encodes CDR1 SGHTA and CDR2 FQGTGA. With 5 bases removed from V and 4 bases from J, the gap between germline ends came to 20 bases. In nucleotides, the CDR3 is TGTGCCAGCAGCCGCAGGGGCGGAGGGCTGCGAGAGACCCAGTACTTC. Amino acids: CASSRRGGGLRETQYF.

The chain is built from TRBV6-6 and TRBJ1-1, with TRBD1 matching over 7 bases. Germline-derived CDR1 and CDR2 are MNHNY and SVGAGI (reference sequence). The ends lost 6 bases at V and 1 base at J; junction bases unmatched: 8. The CDR3 contains 15 residues. The CDR3 DNA reads TGTGCCAGCAGAATTAACAGGGGTGGGAACACTGAAGCTTTCTTT. It translates to CASRINRGGNTEAFF.

The genes are TRBV19 and TRBJ2-1; 13 bases are a match to TRBD2. Germline trimming cut 3 bases from V and 7 bases from J; bases unmatched to any gene: 9. This CDR3 is 17 amino acids long. Germline V gene data show CDR1 as LNHDA and CDR2 as SQIVND (reference sequence). CDR3 DNA: TGTGCCAGTAGTATCCTAAGGACTAGCGGGGGAAATAATGAGCAGTTCTTC. This gives the protein CASSILRTSGGNNEQFF.

The J gene is TRBJ1-3, the V gene TRBV4-3, with D unclear. Germline V gives CDR1 LGHNA, CDR2 YSLEER. This CDR3 is built from 15 residues. V lost 4 bases and J 3 bases, leaving 13 bases between the germline ends. The CDR3 loop reads CASSRDGTVGNTIYF. The CDR3 coding sequence is TGCGCCAGCAGCCGAGACGGAACAGTTGGAAACACCATATATTTT.

The chain combines TRBV5-1 with TRBJ2-3, with D possibly TRBD1 on 5 matching bases. Per germline, CDR1 SGHRS and CDR2 YFSETQ. The CDR3 totals 16 residues. The V and J ends lost 0 bases and 3 bases respectively, with 14 bases between them. CDR3 sequence (DNA): TGCGCCAGCAGCTTGGGAAGCAGGGTTAGGACAGATACGCAGTATTTT. This translates into CASSLGSRVRTDTQYF.

V usage is TRBV14 and J usage is TRBJ2-3; D unclear. The germline CDR1 and CDR2 sequences are SGHDN and FVKESK. CDR3 size: 13 residues. Between the trimmed V and J ends, which lost 0 bases and 2 bases, there was a span of 3 bases. The CDR3 is CASSQDLTDTQYF. The CDR3 region has the DNA TGTGCCAGCAGCCAAGACCTCACAGATACGCAGTATTTT. The full variable domain, its missing parts supplied by reference TRBV14 and TRBJ2-3, is EAGVTQFPSHSVIEKGQTVTLRCDPISGHDNLYWYRRVMGKEIKFLLHFVKESKQDESGMPNNRFLAERTGGTYSTLKVQPAELEDSGVYFCASSQDLTDTQYFGPGTRLTVL.

The chain has TRBV5-1 and TRBJ2-7, with D unclear. Germline loops: CDR1 SGHRS, CDR2 YFSETQ. Trimming took 3 bases from V and 6 from J, leaving 16 bases between them. The CDR3 is 14 residues long. CDR3 sequence: CASSYEDGTSEQYF. The CDR3 coding sequence is TGCGCCAGCAGCTATGAGGACGGAACTTCCGAGCAGTACTTC. The variable domain in full, with the rest retrieved from reference TRBV5-1 and TRBJ2-7, is KAGVTQTPRYLIKTRGQQVTLSCSPISGHRSVSWYQQTPGQGLQFLFEYFSETQRNKGNFPGRFSGRQFSNSRSEMNVSTLELGDSALYLCASSYEDGTSEQYFGPGTRLTVT.

V and J are TRBV20-1 and TRBJ1-1; 11 positions match TRBD1. The trim removed 3 bases at V and 6 bases at J, leaving 6 bases unmatched. Germline CDR1 is DFQATT and CDR2 is SNEGSKA (reference sequence). The CDR3 totals 14 residues. CDR3 in DNA: TGCAGTGCTAGTGGGGACAGGGGGGAGGCTGAAGCTTTCTTT. It codes for CSASGDRGEAEAFF.

CDR3 amino acids: CSASLQGAETQYF. DNA for the CDR3: TGCAGTGCTAGTCTTCAGGGGGCAGAGACCCAGTACTTC. The chain employs TRBV20-1 and TRBJ2-5; 8 positions match TRBD1. This CDR3 has 13 amino acids. Germline CDR1 is DFQATT and CDR2 is SNEGSKA (reference sequence). The V gene end was trimmed by 3 bases and the J gene end by 4 bases; junction bases not matched to a gene: 4.

The chain is built from TRBV7-2 and TRBJ2-7, with TRBD2 matching 10 bases. The J segment lost 3 bases and the V segment lost 5 bases, leaving 7 bases of the junction unmatched. Germline CDR1 and CDR2: SGHTA and FQGNSA. The CDR3 has 15 amino acids. The CDR3 spells CASSPKRGGFYEQYF. CDR3 DNA: TGTGCCAGCAGCCCCAAGCGGGGGGGCTTCTACGAGCAGTACTTC.

The J gene is TRBJ2-5, the V gene TRBV9; possibly TRBD2 for D (6 bases). This CDR3 contains 14 residues. Germline V gene lookup returns CDR1 SGDLS and CDR2 YYNGEE. V dropped 2 bases and J dropped 2 bases, with 10 bases sitting between them. CDR3 sequence reads: CASSVGTSQETQYF. CDR3 nucleotide sequence: TGTGCCAGCAGCGTCGGGACTTCTCAAGAGACCCAGTACTTC.

This chain connects TRBV18 to TRBJ2-5; no clear D gene. The CDR3 is 12 residues long. Germline CDR1 and CDR2: KGHSH and LQKENI. V dropped 4 bases and J dropped 2 bases, with 5 bases sitting between them. This CDR3 is CASSHKQETQYF. The DNA of the CDR3 is TGTGCCAGCTCACATAAACAAGAGACCCAGTACTTC.

The V and J genes are TRBV5-1 and TRBJ1-2; 8 nucleotides align to TRBD1. J lost 8 bases, V lost 4 bases, and 10 bases had no gene match. This CDR3 comprises 14 residues. Germline CDR1 is SGHRS and CDR2 is YFSETQ. The DNA of the CDR3 is TGCGCCAGCAGCCCGTTACAGGGGGTAGAAGGCTACACCTTC. Protein: CASSPLQGVEGYTF.

The chain couples TRBV20-1 to TRBJ1-1; D gene uncertain. The CDR3 totals 11 residues. Germline V gene data show CDR1 as DFQATT and CDR2 as SNEGSKA (reference sequence). The V and J ends lost 6 bases and 7 bases respectively, with 12 bases between them. CDR3 sequence: CSAPEYNEAFF. The CDR3 nucleotides are TGCAGTGCACCCGAGTATAATGAAGCTTTCTTT.

The V and J genes are TRBV5-4 and TRBJ2-2; 8 bases match TRBD1. The CDR3 runs 15 residues. The J segment lost 5 bases and the V segment lost 0 bases, leaving 3 bases of the junction unmatched. Germline V gene data show CDR1 as SGHNT and CDR2 as YYREEE (reference sequence). CDR3: CASSLDRGRTGELFF. The CDR3 DNA is TGTGCCAGCAGCTTGGACAGGGGGAGGACCGGGGAGCTGTTTTTT. Full variable domain (rest looked up from reference TRBV5-4 and TRBJ2-2): ETGVTQSPTHLIKTRGQQVTLRCSSQSGHNTVSWYQQALGQGPQFIFQYYREEENGRGNFPPRFSGLQFPNYSSELNVNALELDDSALYLCASSLDRGRTGELFFGEGSRLTVL.

Turning to this clone: At one boundary the junction diverges from the germline segment, which might be a read error. The V and J genes are TRBV19 and TRBJ2-2, with 8 bases matching TRBD1. CDR3 size: 15 residues. Germline CDR1 LNHDA, CDR2 SQIVND (reference sequence). The CDR3 loop reads CASSLDRGNTGELFF. The CDR3 DNA is TGTGCCAGTAGTTTAGACAGGGGCAACACCGGGGAGCTGTTTTTT.

V and J are TRBV9 and TRBJ2-1; unclear D gene. CDR3 length: 14 residues. Trimming shortened V by 0 bases and J by 4 bases, and 8 bases separated the two germline ends. Germline loops: CDR1 SGDLS, CDR2 YYNGEE. CDR3 coding DNA: TGTGCCAGCAGCGTAGACGGCTTGTACAATGAGCAGTTCTTC. Protein: CASSVDGLYNEQFF.

The chain uses TRBV9 and TRBJ1-3, with 9 bases aligning to TRBD1. V was pared by 1 base and J by 1 base, with 3 bases of the junction left unmatched. CDR1 SGDLS and CDR2 YYNGEE come from the germline V gene. The CDR3 spans 16 residues. The CDR3 sequence is CASSVQQGASGNTIYF. The CDR3 DNA reads as TGTGCCAGCAGCGTACAACAGGGGGCTTCTGGAAACACCATATATTTT. Filled out from reference TRBV9 and TRBJ1-3, the complete variable domain reads DSGVTQTPKHLITATGQRVTLRCSPRSGDLSVYWYQQSLDQGLQFLIQYYNGEERAKGNILERFSAQQFPDLHSELNLSSLELGDSALYFCASSVQQGASGNTIYFGEGSWLTVV.

The rearrangement joins TRBV6-5 to TRBJ1-1; 10 positions match TRBD1. Trimming removed 4 bases from V and 3 bases from J; junction bases left unmatched: 8. Germline V lookup: CDR1 MNHEY, CDR2 SVGAGI. The CDR3 spans 16 residues. The CDR3, as DNA: TGTGCCAGCAGTTCCGCTCGGACAGGGGGACACACTGAAGCTTTCTTT. Its protein product is CASSSARTGGHTEAFF.

This clone was detected only once. The rearrangement joins TRBV18 to TRBJ2-7, with a tentative D call TRBD2 (5 bases). Trimming cost V 2 bases and J 5 bases, with 7 bases left between them. The CDR3 covers 12 residues. The germline CDR1 and CDR2 sequences are KGHSH and LQKENI. The CDR3 sequence: CASSPRGHEQYF. CDR3 in DNA: TGTGCCAGCTCACCAAGAGGGCACGAGCAGTACTTC.